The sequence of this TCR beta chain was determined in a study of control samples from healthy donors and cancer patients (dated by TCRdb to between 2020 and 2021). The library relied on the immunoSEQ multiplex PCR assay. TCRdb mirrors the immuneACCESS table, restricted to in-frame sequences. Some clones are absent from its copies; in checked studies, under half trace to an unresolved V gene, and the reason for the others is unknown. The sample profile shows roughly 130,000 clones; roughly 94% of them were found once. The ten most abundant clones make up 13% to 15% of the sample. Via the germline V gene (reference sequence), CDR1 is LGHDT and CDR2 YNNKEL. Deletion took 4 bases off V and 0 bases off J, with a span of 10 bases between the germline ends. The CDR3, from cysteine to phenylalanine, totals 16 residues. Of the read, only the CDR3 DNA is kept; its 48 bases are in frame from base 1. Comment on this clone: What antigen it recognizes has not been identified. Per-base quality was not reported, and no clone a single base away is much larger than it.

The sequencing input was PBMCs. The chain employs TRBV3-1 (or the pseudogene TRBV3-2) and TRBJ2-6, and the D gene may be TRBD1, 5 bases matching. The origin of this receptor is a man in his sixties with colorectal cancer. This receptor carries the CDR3 CASSPRVVSGANVLTF. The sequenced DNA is TGTGCCAGCAGCCCCAGGGTTGTCTCTGGGGCCAACGTCCTGACTTTC.